The 22 T cell receptor beta chains below all came from one sample that was sequenced in a study of T-cell memory formation after mild COVID-19. Each CDR3 protein gets one entry after TCRdb re-called the 5' RACE reads with MiXCR. The sample lists 120,000 to 150,000 distinct CDR3 sequences, about a fifth occurring once. The specimen sequenced was PBMCs or a T cell subset sorted from them (not recorded which). The receptors here all came from an adult woman who had mild COVID-19 (a few samples of this study predate the infection). Cell type and time point are not known.

This clonotype appeared a few times. The chain couples TRBV6-5 to TRBJ2-7; TRBD1 might be the D (5 bases). V was clipped by 6 bases and J by 0 bases, with 9 bases between them. Germline values: CDR1 MNHEY, CDR2 SVGAGI. CDR3 length: 13 amino acids. DNA of the CDR3: TGTGCCAGCAGGAAAACAGGCTCCTACGAGCAGTACTTC. Translating gives CASRKTGSYEQYF.

This clonotype was detected a few times. This chain uses TRBV5-1 with TRBJ2-1; D remains ambiguous. CDR3 size: 12 residues. CDR1 SGHRS and CDR2 YFSETQ come from the germline V gene. The V gene lost 4 bases and the J gene lost 11 bases, with 13 bases spanning the gap. In DNA, the CDR3 is TGCGCCAGCAGCGCCGGGCCGGGCAAGCAGTTCTTC. Translation: CASSAGPGKQFF.

The rearrangement links TRBV11-2 to TRBJ2-7; 7 bases agree with TRBD2. V gave up 1 base and J gave up 5 bases; unmatched junction bases: 8. This CDR3 spans 15 amino acids. Germline V gene sequence: CDR1 SGHAT, CDR2 FQNNGV. In nucleotides, the CDR3 is TGTGCCAGCAGCTTAGCTCAGCGGGGACTCGACGAGCAGTACTTC. As protein: CASSLAQRGLDEQYF.

In this sample, this clonotype turned up a few times. The chain is built from TRBV6-2 or TRBV6-3 and TRBJ2-3; D uncertain. The germline V and J ends were trimmed by 2 bases and 0 bases, with 6 bases remaining between them. Germline-derived CDR1 and CDR2 are MNHEY and SVGEGT. The CDR3 extends over 14 amino acids. In DNA form, the CDR3 reads TGTGCCAGCAGTTACCGACTTAGCACAGATACGCAGTATTTT. It translates to CASSYRLSTDTQYF.

J is TRBJ2-1 and V is TRBV11-2; a weak D match, TRBD2 (6 bases). Trimming took 0 bases from V and 10 from J, leaving 7 bases between them. The V gene's germline CDR1 is SGHAT and CDR2 FQNNGV. The CDR3 contains 12 residues. The CDR3 DNA reads as TGTGCCAGCAGCTTAGATCGGGGGGAGCAGTTCTTC. Protein product: CASSLDRGEQFF.

This chain connects TRBV20-1 to TRBJ2-1; possible D gene TRBD2, 5 bases. V gave up 0 bases and J gave up 4 bases, with 13 bases separating them. CDR3 size: 15 residues. Germline CDR1 is DFQATT and CDR2 is SNEGSKA (reference sequence). CDR3 in amino acids: CSARDRSTGYNEQFF. The CDR3 region has the DNA TGCAGTGCTAGAGATAGGTCCACGGGGTACAATGAGCAGTTCTTC.

The J gene is TRBJ2-7, the V gene TRBV12-3 or TRBV12-4; tentatively, D is TRBD2 (6 bases). V was cut by 5 bases and J by 6 bases, with 20 bases left in between. The CDR3 is made up of 15 amino acids. In nucleotides, the CDR3 is TGTGCCAGCAGTATTAGCGGTCCTGCGAGTGGCGAGCAGTACTTC. Its translation is CASSISGPASGEQYF.

Here the CDR3 DNA reads TGCAGTGCTAGAGATGGACCCTATGGCTACACCTTC. The encoded protein is CSARDGPYGYTF. The V and J genes are TRBV20-1 and TRBJ1-2; unclear D gene. Between the trimmed V and J ends, which lost 0 bases and 4 bases, there was a span of 6 bases. The CDR3 totals 12 residues. Germline assignment: CDR1 DFQATT and CDR2 SNEGSKA (reference sequence).

This clonotype has only a few counts. The chain combines TRBV7-3 with TRBJ2-2; D might be TRBD1 or TRBD2, each matching 5 bases. Germline V gene lookup returns CDR1 SGHTA and CDR2 FQGTGA. V gave up 1 base and J gave up 7 bases, with 7 bases separating them. The CDR3 contains 13 residues. This CDR3 reads CASSLIGGGELFF. Here the CDR3 DNA reads TGTGCCAGCAGCTTAATTGGGGGCGGGGAGCTGTTTTTT.

The chain combines TRBV20-1 with TRBJ2-4, with 10 bases aligning to TRBD2. This CDR3 is built from 13 residues. Germline V gene data show CDR1 as DFQATT and CDR2 as SNEGSKA (reference sequence). With V trimmed by 6 bases and J by 3 bases, 2 bases remained unmatched. Here the CDR3 reads CSALAGYKNIQYF. CDR3 nucleotides: TGCAGTGCACTAGCGGGATACAAAAACATTCAGTACTTC.

The rearrangement uses TRBV7-2 and TRBJ1-1; no firm D call. V was cut by 5 bases and J by 3 bases, with 16 bases left in between. Germline V gene lookup returns CDR1 SGHTA and CDR2 FQGNSA. CDR3 length: 15 amino acids. CDR3 nucleotide sequence: TGTGCCAGCAGCCCGGAGATGGTCGTGGACACTGAAGCTTTCTTT. Its translation: CASSPEMVVDTEAFF.

The genes are TRBV7-8 and TRBJ2-7; 8 bases line up with TRBD1. Germline V CDR1 and CDR2: SGHVS, FQNEAQ. This CDR3 region has 18 residues. Losses at the gene ends were 4 bases for V and 0 bases for J; bases not matched to a gene: 14. Written as DNA, the CDR3 is TGTGCCAGCAGCTCCCGACCAAGGACAGGGAAGGCCTCCTACGAGCAGTACTTC. It is translated as CASSSRPRTGKASYEQYF.

The CDR3 spells CASSEGGGAGIYGYTF. The CDR3, as DNA: TGTGCCAGCAGTGAAGGGGGGGGTGCGGGTATCTATGGCTACACCTTC. The chain combines TRBV6-1 with TRBJ1-2, with D possibly matching TRBD1 (5 bases). The V end lost 1 base, the J end lost 4 bases, and 16 bases lay between the germline ends. This CDR3 comprises 16 residues. Germline assignment: CDR1 MNHNS and CDR2 SASEGT.

This clonotype has a handful of counts. The chain carries TRBV7-2 and TRBJ2-5; 7 bases map to TRBD2. The V segment lost 7 bases and the J segment 2 bases; nucleotides outside the gene matches: 10. Germline values: CDR1 SGHTA, CDR2 FQGNSA. This CDR3 comprises 15 residues. The CDR3 reads CASTDRGTIQETQYF. CDR3 sequence (DNA): TGTGCCAGCACCGACCGAGGGACTATACAAGAGACCCAGTACTTC.

This clonotype was detected only a few times. The V and J genes are TRBV20-1 and TRBJ2-7, with 14 positions matching TRBD2. Germline V gene lookup returns CDR1 DFQATT and CDR2 SNEGSKA (reference sequence). After removal of 3 bases from V and 2 bases from J, the junction contained 6 bases not matched to a gene. This CDR3 comprises 16 residues. This CDR3 reads CSARGGLAGAAYEQYF. The DNA of the CDR3 is TGCAGTGCTAGGGGGGGACTAGCGGGGGCCGCCTACGAGCAGTACTTC.

This clonotype showed up just a few times. The chain joins TRBV7-8 to TRBJ1-1, with 7 nucleotides matching TRBD1. The CDR3 spans 13 residues. The germline gives CDR1 SGHVS, CDR2 FQNEAQ. Trimming at V came to 2 bases and at J to 8 bases, leaving 5 bases not matched to a gene. The CDR3, as DNA: TGTGCCAGCAGCTTAAAAAAGGGGGCGGAAGCTTTCTTT. Translating gives CASSLKKGAEAFF. Variable domain in full (rest from reference TRBV7-8 and TRBJ1-1): GAGVSQSPRYKVAKRGQDVALRCDPISGHVSLFWYQQALGQGPEFLTYFQNEAQLDKSGLPSDRFFAERPEGSVSTLKIQRTQQEDSAVYLCASSLKKGAEAFFGQGTRLTVV.

This clonotype has only a few counts. V usage is TRBV6-2 or TRBV6-3 and J usage is TRBJ2-1, with 15 bases lining up with TRBD2. Germline lookup yields CDR1 MNHEY and CDR2 SVGEGT. With 6 bases clipped from V and 6 bases from J, the junction kept 9 bases outside the gene matches. This CDR3 comprises 17 residues. This CDR3 reads CASSPGLAGGPRNEQFF. The CDR3 coding sequence is TGTGCCAGCAGCCCCGGACTAGCGGGAGGGCCTCGCAATGAGCAGTTCTTC.

The chain employs TRBV4-1 and TRBJ1-1, with TRBD1 matching over 8 bases. V lost 2 bases to trimming and J lost 3 bases; unmatched junction nucleotides: 8. The germline gives CDR1 MGHRA, CDR2 YSYEKL. This CDR3 region has 16 residues. The chain's CDR3 is CASSQRDRGIYTEAFF. CDR3 nucleotides: TGCGCCAGCAGCCAACGCGACAGGGGCATCTACACTGAAGCTTTCTTT.

This clonotype has a handful of counts. This chain uses TRBV5-1 with TRBJ2-4; 12 bases map to TRBD2. Germline lookup yields CDR1 SGHRS and CDR2 YFSETQ. V shed 0 bases, J shed 2 bases, and the junction held 9 bases outside the gene matches. The CDR3 extends over 19 amino acids. CDR3: CASSLGTSGGPLSKNIQYF. CDR3 nucleotides: TGCGCCAGCAGCTTGGGTACTAGCGGGGGGCCGCTATCCAAAAACATTCAGTACTTC.

The chain recombines TRBV5-1 with TRBJ1-6; a possible D gene is TRBD1 (6 bases). V shed 4 bases and J shed 3 bases, with 8 bases lying between them. The germline V gene has CDR1 SGHRS and CDR2 YFSETQ. This CDR3 contains 14 residues. CDR3 DNA: TGCGCCAGCAGCAAACAGGGCTATAATTCACCCCTCCACTTT. This sequence encodes CASSKQGYNSPLHF.

CDR3 protein: CATSPPGKWDGANTGELFF. The CDR3 region has the DNA TGTGCCACCAGTCCCCCAGGTAAATGGGACGGTGCGAACACCGGGGAGCTGTTTTTT. V usage is TRBV24-1 and J usage is TRBJ2-2, with D perhaps assigned TRBD1 or TRBD2 (5 bases each). The CDR3 has 19 amino acids. V lost 6 bases to trimming and J lost 0 bases, with 22 bases between them. Looked up from germline, CDR1 is KGHDR and CDR2 is SFDVKD.

The J gene is TRBJ2-1, the V gene TRBV24-1; a weak D match, TRBD1 (5 bases). CDR1 is KGHDR and CDR2 is SFDVKD in the germline V gene. The V end was cut by 7 bases, the J end by 2 bases, with 17 bases between. The CDR3 length is 16 residues. The CDR3: CATSRTSSGTYNEQFF. As DNA, the CDR3 is TGTGCCACCAGCAGGACCTCATCAGGGACCTACAATGAGCAGTTCTTC.